This T cell receptor beta chain stems from a study of cytomegalovirus exposure and HLA in healthy donors. Study at large: Drawn from HLA-typed donors, 65 million to 100 million unique TCRs were held in an early data release.

PCR primers comprised 60 Vbeta and 13 Jbeta primers. Libraries were prepared by immunoSEQ multiplex PCR; TCRdb keeps only in-frame clonotypes and omits some of them. The sample includes about 93,000 clones, roughly 75% of them seen just once. In regard to this clone: Antigen: not known.

This CDR3 region has 13 residues. The germline V gene has CDR1 LGHNA and CDR2 YSLEER. Trimming took 0 bases from V and 4 from J, leaving 6 bases between them. Study outcomes and limitations: The records held CMV serostatus as the only immune exposure information. Presence/absence analysis assumed near-uniform sequencing depth across donors. TCR beta chains numbering some 160 were designated cytomegalovirus-associated.

The rearrangement joins TRBV4-3 to TRBJ2-5; the D is unclear. Input material: PBMCs. This clonotype was obtained from a man younger than 45 in good health and CMV-seronegative. This chain's CDR3 is CASSQDERETQYF. CDR3 coding DNA: TGCGCCAGCAGCCAAGACGAGAGAGAGACCCAGTACTTC.